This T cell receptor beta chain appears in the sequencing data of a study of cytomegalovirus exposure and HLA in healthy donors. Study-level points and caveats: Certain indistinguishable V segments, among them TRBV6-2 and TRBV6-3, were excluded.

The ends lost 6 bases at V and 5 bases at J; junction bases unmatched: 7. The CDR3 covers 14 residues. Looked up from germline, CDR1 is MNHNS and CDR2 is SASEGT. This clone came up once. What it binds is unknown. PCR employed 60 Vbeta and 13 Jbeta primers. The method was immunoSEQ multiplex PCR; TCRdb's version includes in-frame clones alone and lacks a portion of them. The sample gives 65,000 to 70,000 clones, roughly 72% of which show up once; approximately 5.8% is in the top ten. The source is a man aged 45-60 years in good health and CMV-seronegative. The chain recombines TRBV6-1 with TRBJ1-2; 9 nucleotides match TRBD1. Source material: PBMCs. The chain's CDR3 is CASRETGGMYGYTF. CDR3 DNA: TGTGCCAGCAGGGAAACAGGGGGCATGTATGGCTACACCTTC.